This T cell receptor (beta chain) is drawn from a study of blood T cell repertoires in COVID-19. About the research overall: Collection of acute and convalescent COVID-19 samples took place in the United States, Italy and Spain. PBMCs, B-cell-depleted T cells, or T cells were the source of the cDNA or gDNA that made up the material.

Enrollment of patients from Seattle took place during active infection, with longitudinal follow-up. In the source study's methods: For nucleated cells, counts were estimated from reference gene primer amplification. Measured with immunoSEQ multiplex PCR; TCRdb has only the in-frame clones, and not every one. V and J calls and clone size are those listed in that table; D and trimming were worked out from the DNA. The table lists fewer than 200,000 clones, roughly 76% of them singletons. This sequence was found in a woman of 80 years or more with COVID-19, enrolled during active disease. Source material: peripheral blood.

The CDR3 coding sequence is TGTGCCAGCAGCAGATCGGGACAGATCACCGGGGAGCTGTTTTTT. Protein product: CASSRSGQITGELFF. The rearrangement links TRBV7-9 to TRBJ2-2; TRBD1 agrees at 7 bases. The germline gives CDR1 SEHNR, CDR2 FQNEAQ (reference sequence). V was clipped by 5 bases and J by 4 bases; unmatched bases: 7. The CDR3 covers 15 residues.